This TCR beta chain is from a study of OX40 agonist ivuxolimab in advanced cancers. Study context: At doses from 0.01 to 10 mg/kg, patients were given intravenous ivuxolimab every 2 weeks. Whole-study results and caveats: Clonal expansion from baseline to week 6 occurred in both CD4+ and CD8+ T cells. CD8+ T cells averaged more expanded clones than CD4+.

To note about this clone: Its antigen is as yet unknown.

V gave up 6 bases and J gave up 5 bases, with 19 bases separating them. The CDR3 has 15 amino acids. CDR1 MDHEN and CDR2 SYDVKM come from the germline V gene. TCRdb's table, derived via immunoSEQ multiplex PCR, lists solely in-frame clones and lacks some. Of about 82,000 clones in the sample, roughly 88% were seen once. The sequenced sample was CD4+ or CD8+ T cells sorted from blood, obtained in a trial of the OX40 agonist ivuxolimab. The chain joins TRBV28 to TRBJ1-2; D gene uncertain. This receptor was taken from an adult with an advanced solid tumor such as melanoma, head and neck, liver or kidney cancer. For the CDR3, the DNA is TGTGCCAGCAGGGCCTCGTTCGGGGTGAATTATGGCTACACCTTC. Protein sequence: CASRASFGVNYGYTF.